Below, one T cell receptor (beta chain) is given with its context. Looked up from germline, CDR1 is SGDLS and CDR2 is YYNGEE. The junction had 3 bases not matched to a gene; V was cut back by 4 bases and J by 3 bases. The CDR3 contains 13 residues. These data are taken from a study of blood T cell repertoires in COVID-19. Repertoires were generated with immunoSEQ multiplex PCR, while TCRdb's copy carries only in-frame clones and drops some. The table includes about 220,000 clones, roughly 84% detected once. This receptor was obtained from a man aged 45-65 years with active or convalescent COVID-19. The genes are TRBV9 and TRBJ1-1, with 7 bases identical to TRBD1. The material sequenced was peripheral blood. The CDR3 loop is CASSFGQDTEAFF. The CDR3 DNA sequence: TGTGCCAGCAGCTTTGGACAGGACACTGAAGCTTTCTTT.